The TCR beta chain described here comes from a study of T cell clonotyping in hematopoietic cell transplantation. Time point: recipient sample about 28 days before transplant, after cytoreduction. In its sample, this clone was seen a few times. Clones were sequenced by immunoSEQ multiplex PCR, and TCRdb holds only the in-frame ones, with some missing. The data hold some 76,000 clones, with 90% to 96% observed a single time. The V and J ends lost 8 bases and 0 bases respectively, with 7 bases between them. This CDR3 has 13 residues. Germline V gives CDR1 LNHDA, CDR2 SQIVND (reference sequence). This clonotype was sampled from a woman aged 50 to 60 with acute myeloid leukemia. Some clones in this sample may be carry-over from other donors' samples. The chain recombines TRBV19 with TRBJ2-2; D not resolved. The source was peripheral blood mononuclear cells, collected before stem cell transplant. CDR3 nucleotides: TGTGCCAGTTGTCGATCGAACACCGGGGAGCTGTTTTTT. Amino acids: CASCRSNTGELFF.